Here is one T cell receptor (beta chain) with its context. In the original workflow: Researchers report that nucleated cell counts were estimated from reference gene primer amplification. Measured with immunoSEQ multiplex PCR; TCRdb has only the in-frame clones, and not every one. V and J calls and clone size come straight from that table; D and trimming were deduced from the DNA. This table has over 85,000 clones, around 74% appearing once. This sample stems from a study of blood T cell repertoires in COVID-19. As for the study in general: Spain, Italy and the United States supplied samples that represented acute and convalescent COVID-19. From T cells, B-cell-depleted T cells, or PBMCs came the material, which was cDNA or gDNA.

Germline CDR1 is SGDLS and CDR2 is YYNGEE. J lost 4 bases, V lost 3 bases, and 9 bases had no gene match. CDR3 length: 15 residues. This chain joins TRBV9 and TRBJ1-1; 7 bases align to TRBD1. This TCR derives from a woman aged 60-75 years with acute or convalescent COVID-19. Material for sequencing was peripheral blood. The CDR3 spells CASSGVGRGSTEAFF. CDR3 in DNA: TGTGCCAGCAGCGGGGTGGGCAGGGGGTCCACTGAAGCTTTCTTT.